These 25 T cell receptor beta chains were sequenced from one sample in a study of immune evolution from preneoplasia to lung adenocarcinoma. Assay: immunoSEQ multiplex PCR; the TCRdb copy retains only in-frame clones and omits some. Of about 40,000 clones listed, around 74% were seen once; the top ten hold around 6.3%. Specimen: FFPE invasive lung adenocarcinoma tissue. All receptors derive from a person in their sixties or seventies with lung adenocarcinoma.

This clone has a handful of counts. This chain joins TRBV6-5 and TRBJ1-1; no clear D gene. The V end was cut by 6 bases, the J end by 4 bases, with 18 bases between. The CDR3 is 15 residues long. Looked up from germline, CDR1 is MNHEY and CDR2 is SVGAGI. Here the CDR3 DNA reads TGTGCCAGCAGCTCCGAATATAGGATTGCCACTGAAGCTTTCTTT. Amino acids: CASSSEYRIATEAFF.

V gene TRBV4-2 combines with J gene TRBJ1-2, with TRBD1 matching 7 bases. Germline V gene sequence: CDR1 LGHNA, CDR2 YNFKEQ. This CDR3 is built from 15 residues. With V trimmed by 3 bases and J by 8 bases, 12 bases remained unmatched. CDR3 coding DNA: TGTGCCAGCAGCCAGGACACCAGGGGGACGGAGGGCTACACCTTC. It encodes CASSQDTRGTEGYTF.

This clone occurred a few times. V is TRBV11-2 and J is TRBJ2-2, with D unclear. Germline V lookup: CDR1 SGHAT, CDR2 FQNNGV. V shed 4 bases and J shed 0 bases, with 9 bases lying between them. CDR3 length: 15 residues. CDR3 DNA sequence: TGTGCCAGCAGCTACCTGATGACGAACACCGGGGAGCTGTTTTTT. Translation gives CASSYLMTNTGELFF.

V usage is TRBV27 and J usage is TRBJ1-2; 9 bases are shared with TRBD1. After removal of 5 bases from V and 9 bases from J, the junction contained 7 bases not matched to a gene. Germline CDR1 is MNHEY and CDR2 is SMNVEV (reference sequence). The CDR3 totals 13 residues. The CDR3 protein is CASSPGQGRSYTF. Written as DNA, the CDR3 is TGTGCCAGCAGTCCTGGACAGGGGAGGAGCTACACCTTC.

A single count supports this clone. The V call is TRBV6-1, the J call TRBJ2-1, with D maybe TRBD2 (6 bases). The V gene's germline CDR1 is MNHNS and CDR2 SASEGT. Trimming took off 1 base at V and 9 bases at J, with 13 bases between the two ends. This CDR3 contains 14 residues. CDR3 in amino acids: CASSEDGRDSEQFF. For the CDR3, the DNA is TGTGCCAGCAGTGAAGACGGGAGAGATAGTGAGCAGTTCTTC.

CDR3 DNA sequence: TGTGCCAGCTCACCATCCGATTGGGGCGGACTGAACACTGAAGCTTTCTTT. Encoded protein: CASSPSDWGGLNTEAFF. This rearrangement joins TRBV18 to TRBJ1-1; D possibly corresponds to TRBD1 (5 bases). CDR1 is KGHSH, CDR2 LQKENI, per germline. Trimming shortened V by 2 bases and J by 0 bases, and 16 bases separated the two germline ends. The CDR3 runs to 17 residues.

V usage is TRBV29-1 and J usage is TRBJ2-1; 7 bases are shared with TRBD1. Germline assignment: CDR1 SQVTM and CDR2 ANQGSEA. J was trimmed by 1 base and V by 5 bases; bases with no gene match: 8. The CDR3 spans 15 residues. Written as DNA, the CDR3 is TGCAGCGTTCGGAAGGAGACAGGGTCCTACAATGAGCAGTTCTTC. Residues: CSVRKETGSYNEQFF.

This clone is termed medium-sized. The chain recombines TRBV11-2 with TRBJ2-5, with TRBD1 matching over 9 bases. This CDR3 is built from 15 residues. V gave up 1 base and J gave up 5 bases; unmatched junction bases: 5. The germline V gene encodes CDR1 SGHAT and CDR2 FQNNGV. The CDR3 DNA follows: TGTGCCAGCAGCTTAGGGGACAGGGACGTGGAGACCCAGTACTTC. Its protein is CASSLGDRDVETQYF.

The V gene is TRBV30, the J gene TRBJ2-6; 7 bases align to TRBD1. This CDR3 is built from 16 residues. Germline loops: CDR1 GTSNPN, CDR2 SVGIG (reference sequence). Trimming removed 6 bases from V and 0 bases from J; junction bases left unmatched: 8. The CDR3: CACGDSFSSGANVLTF. CDR3 nucleotide sequence: TGTGCCTGCGGGGACAGTTTTTCCTCTGGGGCCAACGTCCTGACTTTC.

The chain couples TRBV6-1 to TRBJ1-5; TRBD1 is a possible D gene (5 bases). V lost 4 bases and J lost 3, with 16 bases in between. CDR1 and CDR2 from the germline V gene are MNHNS and SASEGT. The CDR3 has 16 residues. The CDR3 sequence: CASSAEGAYYNQPQHF. CDR3 nucleotides: TGTGCCAGCAGTGCCGAAGGGGCGTATTACAATCAGCCCCAGCATTTT.

The genes are TRBV29-1 and TRBJ2-1; no clear D gene. This CDR3 contains 15 residues. Per the germline V gene, CDR1 is SQVTM and CDR2 is ANQGSEA. V lost 5 bases to trimming and J lost 5 bases, with 19 bases between them. CDR3 residues: CSVLSERNWNNEQFF. CDR3 bases: TGCAGCGTTCTGTCCGAGAGAAACTGGAACAATGAGCAGTTCTTC.

CDR3 sequence (DNA): TGTGCCAGCAGCCGTAACCAAGAGACCCAGTACTTC. It yields the protein CASSRNQETQYF. The gene calls are TRBV11-2 and TRBJ2-5; unclear D gene. CDR1 and CDR2 from the germline V gene are SGHAT and FQNNGV. V lost 5 bases, J lost 0 bases, and 4 bases lay in between. The CDR3 extends over 12 amino acids.

The V call is TRBV5-6, the J call TRBJ2-5, with D maybe TRBD1 (5 bases). The end of the DNA is better explained by TRBJ2-7, so the J call may be wrong. Per the germline V gene, CDR1 is SGHDT and CDR2 is YYEEEE. The CDR3 is 14 residues long. For the CDR3, the DNA is TGTGCCAGCAGCTTGGGCCGCAGGGACTACGAGCAGTACTTC. Protein: CASSLGRRDYEQYF.

The chain recombines TRBV19 with TRBJ1-1; TRBD1 agrees at 8 bases. Per the germline V gene, CDR1 is LNHDA and CDR2 is SQIVND (reference sequence). Trimming at V came to 3 bases and at J to 6 bases, leaving 9 bases not matched to a gene. The CDR3 is made up of 15 amino acids. Written as DNA, the CDR3 is TGTGCCAGTAGTATGACGATACAGGGGGGGTCTGAAGCTTTCTTT. This translates into CASSMTIQGGSEAFF.

V is TRBV29-1 and J is TRBJ1-4; 8 bases match TRBD1. The CDR3 loop spans 12 amino acids. CDR1 is SQVTM, CDR2 ANQGSEA, per germline. J lost 8 bases, V lost 7 bases, and 6 bases had no gene match. DNA of the CDR3: TGCAGCGCCGGGACAGGACGCGAAAAACTGTTTTTT. This gives the protein CSAGTGREKLFF.

This sequence joins TRBV5-1 and TRBJ2-7, with 9 bases identical to TRBD1. Germline-derived CDR1 and CDR2 are SGHRS and YFSETQ. The CDR3 is 16 amino acids. V lost 5 bases, J lost 3 bases, and 12 bases stayed unmatched. CDR3 sequence reads: CASRPPPGTGYYEQYF. DNA of the CDR3: TGCGCCAGCAGACCCCCGCCCGGGACAGGGTACTACGAGCAGTACTTC.

The V call is TRBV25-1, the J call TRBJ1-5; 11 bases line up with TRBD1. The germline V gene encodes CDR1 MGHDK and CDR2 SYGVNS. The ends lost 5 bases at V and 0 bases at J; junction bases unmatched: 6. The CDR3 is made up of 17 amino acids. The CDR3 DNA reads as TGTGCCAGCAGTCGGACAGGGGGCTCGGATAGCAATCAGCCCCAGCATTTT. Protein product: CASSRTGGSDSNQPQHF.

This chain uses TRBV11-3 with TRBJ2-1; 7 bases align to TRBD2. The CDR3 is 15 amino acids. V shed 1 base and J 6 bases; nucleotides not matched to a gene: 6. From germline, CDR1 is SGHNT and CDR2 YENEEA. This chain's CDR3 is CASSLVAGARNEQFF. The CDR3 DNA is TGTGCCAGCAGCTTAGTGGCGGGAGCGCGCAATGAGCAGTTCTTC.

There are a few counts of this clone. The chain uses TRBV2 and TRBJ1-1; D is undetermined. The V end lost 4 bases, the J end lost 7 bases, and 7 bases lay between the germline ends. Germline V gives CDR1 SNHLY, CDR2 FYNNEI. This CDR3 contains 11 residues. The CDR3 bases are TGTGCCAGCAGTGGAGAGATTGAAGCTTTCTTT. It encodes CASSGEIEAFF.

CDR3: CASSSKASGAPDDTGELFF. The CDR3 bases are TGTGCCAGCTCATCCAAGGCCTCCGGGGCGCCGGACGACACCGGGGAGCTGTTTTTT. The chain carries TRBV18 and TRBJ2-2; the D call may be TRBD1 or TRBD2 (5 bases each). The CDR3 covers 19 residues. V was pared by 5 bases and J by 3 bases, with 25 bases between. Germline V CDR1 and CDR2: KGHSH, LQKENI.

V is TRBV15 and J is TRBJ1-3; 7 nucleotides line up with TRBD1. The CDR3 runs 16 residues. CDR1 LNHNV and CDR2 YYDKDF come from the germline V gene (reference sequence). J was trimmed by 0 bases and V by 2 bases; bases with no gene match: 4. CDR3 sequence reads: CATSRNRGYSGNTIYF. The DNA for the CDR3 is TGTGCCACCAGCAGAAACAGGGGTTACTCTGGAAACACCATATATTTT. Drawing the rest from reference TRBV15 and TRBJ1-3, the complete variable domain is DAMVIQNPRYQVTQFGKPVTLSCSQTLNHNVMYWYQQKSSQAPKLLFHYYDKDFNNEADTPDNFQSRRPNTSFCFLDIRSPGLGDTAMYLCATSRNRGYSGNTIYFGEGSWLTVV.

V usage is TRBV5-6 and J usage is TRBJ1-1; the D is unclear. Trimming removed 1 base at V and 1 base at J, with 14 bases between. This CDR3 is 16 amino acids long. Germline CDR1 is SGHDT and CDR2 is YYEEEE. The CDR3 bases are TGTGCCAGCAGCTTGTGGTCTCAGAATTGGAACACTGAAGCTTTCTTT. Residues: CASSLWSQNWNTEAFF.

The chain is built from TRBV16 and TRBJ2-2; D is possibly TRBD2 (6 bases). Germline values: CDR1 KGHSY, CDR2 FQNENV. This CDR3 is built from 15 residues. Trimming removed 4 bases at V and 9 bases at J, with 18 bases between. Here the CDR3 DNA reads TGTGCCAGCAGCCGTGGAAGGGTAGCGGCCAGGGAGCTGTTTTTT. It specifies CASSRGRVAARELFF.

V usage is TRBV6-5 and J usage is TRBJ2-2; D remains ambiguous. Trimming removed 10 bases at V and 3 bases at J, with 9 bases between. In germline, CDR1 is MNHEY, CDR2 SVGAGI. The CDR3 runs to 12 residues. CDR3 coding DNA: TGTGCCACCCTTAGGGACACCGGGGAGCTGTTTTTT. Translated, it gives CATLRDTGELFF.

V gene TRBV19 combines with J gene TRBJ1-2; 7 bases fit TRBD1. Germline CDR1 reads LNHDA; CDR2 reads SQIVND (reference sequence). V was pared by 7 bases and J by 0 bases, with 2 bases of the junction left unmatched. CDR3 size: 13 residues. CDR3 region: CASIGTANYGYTF. CDR3 sequence (DNA): TGTGCCAGTATCGGGACAGCTAACTATGGCTACACCTTC.